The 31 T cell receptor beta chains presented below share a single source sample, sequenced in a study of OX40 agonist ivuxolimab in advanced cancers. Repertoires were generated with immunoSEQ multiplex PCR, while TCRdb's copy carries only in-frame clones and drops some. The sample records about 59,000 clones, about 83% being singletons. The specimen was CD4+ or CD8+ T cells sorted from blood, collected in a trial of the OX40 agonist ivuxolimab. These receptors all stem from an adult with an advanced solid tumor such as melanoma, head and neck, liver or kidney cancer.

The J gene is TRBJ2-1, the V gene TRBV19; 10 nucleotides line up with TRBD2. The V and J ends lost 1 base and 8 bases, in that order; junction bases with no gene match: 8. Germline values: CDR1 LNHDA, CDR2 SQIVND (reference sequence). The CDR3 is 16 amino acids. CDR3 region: CASSIGRLAGEDEQFF. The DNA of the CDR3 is TGTGCCAGTAGTATAGGGAGGCTAGCGGGAGAGGATGAGCAGTTCTTC.

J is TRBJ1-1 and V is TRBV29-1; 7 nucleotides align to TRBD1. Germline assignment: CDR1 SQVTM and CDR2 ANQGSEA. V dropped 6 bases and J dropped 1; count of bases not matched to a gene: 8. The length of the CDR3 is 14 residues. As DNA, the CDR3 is TGCAGCGTCCACCAGGGGGGGAGGAACACTGAAGCTTTCTTT. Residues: CSVHQGGRNTEAFF.

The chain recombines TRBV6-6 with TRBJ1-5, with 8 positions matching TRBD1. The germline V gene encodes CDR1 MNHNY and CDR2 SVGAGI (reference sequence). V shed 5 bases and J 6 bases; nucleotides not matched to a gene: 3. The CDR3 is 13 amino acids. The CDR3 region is CASSDRGGQPQHF. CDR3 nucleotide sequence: TGTGCCAGCAGTGACAGGGGCGGTCAGCCCCAGCATTTT.

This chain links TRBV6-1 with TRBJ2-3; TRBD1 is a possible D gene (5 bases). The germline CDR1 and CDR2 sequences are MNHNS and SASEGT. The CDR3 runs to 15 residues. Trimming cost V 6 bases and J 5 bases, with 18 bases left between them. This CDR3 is CASRGQREIGDTQYF. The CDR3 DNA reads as TGTGCCAGCAGGGGGCAAAGAGAGATCGGAGATACGCAGTATTTT.

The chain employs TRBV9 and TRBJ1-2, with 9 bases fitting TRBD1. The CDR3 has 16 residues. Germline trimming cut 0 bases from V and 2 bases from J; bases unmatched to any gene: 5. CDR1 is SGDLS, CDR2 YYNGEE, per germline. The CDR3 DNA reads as TGTGCCAGCAGCGTAGCATGGGGACAGGGAAACTATGGCTACACCTTC. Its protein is CASSVAWGQGNYGYTF.

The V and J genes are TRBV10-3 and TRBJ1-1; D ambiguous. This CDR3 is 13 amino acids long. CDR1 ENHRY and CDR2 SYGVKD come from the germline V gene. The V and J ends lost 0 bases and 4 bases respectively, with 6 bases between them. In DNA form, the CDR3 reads TGTGCCATCAGTGAGTCAGATTTCACTGAAGCTTTCTTT. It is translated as CAISESDFTEAFF.

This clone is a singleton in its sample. Written as DNA, the CDR3 is TGTGCCACCAGCAGAGATAAATGGGTTATGAACACTGAAGCTTTCTTT. Translation: CATSRDKWVMNTEAFF. The rearrangement joins TRBV15 to TRBJ1-1; D unclear. V was clipped by 0 bases and J by 0 bases, with 11 bases between them. Germline V CDR1 and CDR2: LNHNV, YYDKDF (reference sequence). The CDR3 is 16 amino acids.

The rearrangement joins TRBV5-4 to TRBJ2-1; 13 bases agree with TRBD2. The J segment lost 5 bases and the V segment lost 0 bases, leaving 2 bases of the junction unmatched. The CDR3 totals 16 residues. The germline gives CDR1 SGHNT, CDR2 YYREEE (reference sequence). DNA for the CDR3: TGTGCCAGCAGCTTGGCTGGGACTAGCGGGAACAATGAGCAGTTCTTC. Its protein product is CASSLAGTSGNNEQFF.

CDR3 sequence reads: CASSLTGTRGDTQYF. Written as DNA, the CDR3 is TGCGCCAGCAGCTTGACAGGGACAAGAGGAGATACGCAGTATTTT. This chain links TRBV5-1 with TRBJ2-3; a weak D match, TRBD1 (6 bases). Germline CDR1 reads SGHRS; CDR2 reads YFSETQ. This CDR3 is 15 amino acids long. V was clipped by 1 base and J by 5 bases, with 14 bases between them.

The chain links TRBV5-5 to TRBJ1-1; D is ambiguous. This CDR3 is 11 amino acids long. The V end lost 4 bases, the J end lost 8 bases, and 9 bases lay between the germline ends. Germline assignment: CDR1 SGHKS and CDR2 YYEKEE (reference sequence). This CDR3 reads CASSIETEAFF. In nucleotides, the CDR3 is TGTGCCAGCAGCATCGAAACCGAAGCTTTCTTT.

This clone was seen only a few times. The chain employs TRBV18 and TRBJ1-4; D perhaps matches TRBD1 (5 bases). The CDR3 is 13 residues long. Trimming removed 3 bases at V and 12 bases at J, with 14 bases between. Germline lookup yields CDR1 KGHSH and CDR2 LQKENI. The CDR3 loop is CASSPEVRDELFF. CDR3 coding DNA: TGTGCCAGCTCACCCGAGGTCAGGGACGAACTGTTTTTT.

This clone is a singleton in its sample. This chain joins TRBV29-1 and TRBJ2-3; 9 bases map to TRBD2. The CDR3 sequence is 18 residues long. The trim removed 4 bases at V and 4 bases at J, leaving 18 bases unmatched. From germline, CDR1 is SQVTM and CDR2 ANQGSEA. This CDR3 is CSVVPSGRPAGWADTQYF. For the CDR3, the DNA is TGCAGCGTTGTCCCCAGCGGGAGGCCCGCGGGTTGGGCAGATACGCAGTATTTT.

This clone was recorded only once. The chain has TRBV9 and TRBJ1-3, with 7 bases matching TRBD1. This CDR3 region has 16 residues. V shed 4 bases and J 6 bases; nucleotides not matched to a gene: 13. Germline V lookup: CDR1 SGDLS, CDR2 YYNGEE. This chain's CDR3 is CASSRGQALDKNTIYF. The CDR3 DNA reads TGTGCCAGCAGCCGCGGACAGGCATTGGACAAAAACACCATATATTTT.

The CDR3 DNA follows: TGTGCCTGGAGTGTACTGACAGAGGGTGAGCAGTTCTTC. Its protein is CAWSVLTEGEQFF. The rearrangement joins TRBV30 to TRBJ2-1; D assignment may be TRBD1 or TRBD2 (5 bases each). Germline values: CDR1 GTSNPN, CDR2 SVGIG (reference sequence). The CDR3 covers 13 residues. Trimming shortened V by 0 bases and J by 9 bases, and 12 bases separated the two germline ends.

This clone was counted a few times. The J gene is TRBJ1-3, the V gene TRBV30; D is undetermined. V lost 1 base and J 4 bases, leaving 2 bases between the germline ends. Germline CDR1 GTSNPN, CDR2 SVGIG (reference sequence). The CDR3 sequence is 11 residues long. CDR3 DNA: TGTGCCTGGAGTGGAGGAAACACCATATATTTT. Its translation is CAWSGGNTIYF.

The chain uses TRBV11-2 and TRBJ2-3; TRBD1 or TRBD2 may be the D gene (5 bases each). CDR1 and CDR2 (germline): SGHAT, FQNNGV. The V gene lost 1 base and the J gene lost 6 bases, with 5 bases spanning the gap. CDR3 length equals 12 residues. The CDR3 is CASSLGGDTQYF. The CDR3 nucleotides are TGTGCCAGCAGCTTAGGGGGGGATACGCAGTATTTT.

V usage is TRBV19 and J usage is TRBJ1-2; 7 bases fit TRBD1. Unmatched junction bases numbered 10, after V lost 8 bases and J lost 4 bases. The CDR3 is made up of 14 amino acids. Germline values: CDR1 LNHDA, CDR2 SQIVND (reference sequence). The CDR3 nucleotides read TGTGCCAGTCAACCCGACAGGGCGGGCTATGGCTACACCTTC. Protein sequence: CASQPDRAGYGYTF.

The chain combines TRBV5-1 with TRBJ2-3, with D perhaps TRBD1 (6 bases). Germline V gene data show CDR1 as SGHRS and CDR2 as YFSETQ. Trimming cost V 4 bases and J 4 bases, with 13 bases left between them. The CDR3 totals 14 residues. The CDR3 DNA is TGCGCCAGCAGCACCGACAGGTTCGCAGATACGCAGTATTTT. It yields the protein CASSTDRFADTQYF.

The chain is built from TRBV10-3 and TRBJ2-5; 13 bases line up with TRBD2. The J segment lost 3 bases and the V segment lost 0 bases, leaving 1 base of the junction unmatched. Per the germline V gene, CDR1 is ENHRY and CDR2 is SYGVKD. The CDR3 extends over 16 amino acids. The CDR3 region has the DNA TGTGCCATCAGTGAGTCCACTAGCGGGAGGGAAGAGACCCAGTACTTC. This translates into CAISESTSGREETQYF.

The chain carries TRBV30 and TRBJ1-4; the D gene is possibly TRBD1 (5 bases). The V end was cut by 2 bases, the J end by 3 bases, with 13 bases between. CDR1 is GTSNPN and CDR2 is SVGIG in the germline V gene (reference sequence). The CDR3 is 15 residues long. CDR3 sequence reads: CAWSRPGAPNEKLFF. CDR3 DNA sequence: TGTGCCTGGAGTAGACCCGGGGCCCCTAATGAAAAACTGTTTTTT.

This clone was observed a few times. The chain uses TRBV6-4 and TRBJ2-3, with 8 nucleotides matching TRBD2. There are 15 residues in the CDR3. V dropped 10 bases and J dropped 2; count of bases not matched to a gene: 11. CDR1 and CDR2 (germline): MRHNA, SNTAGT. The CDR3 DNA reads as TGTGCCACCCGGGAGAGCGGGGGACTCACAGATACGCAGTATTTT. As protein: CATRESGGLTDTQYF.

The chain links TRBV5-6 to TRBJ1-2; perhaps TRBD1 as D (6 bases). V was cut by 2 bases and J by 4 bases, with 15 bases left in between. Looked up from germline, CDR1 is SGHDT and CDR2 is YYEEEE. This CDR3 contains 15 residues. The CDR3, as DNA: TGTGCCAGCAGCTTCCTCGGGGCAGGGGCCTATGGCTACACCTTC. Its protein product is CASSFLGAGAYGYTF.

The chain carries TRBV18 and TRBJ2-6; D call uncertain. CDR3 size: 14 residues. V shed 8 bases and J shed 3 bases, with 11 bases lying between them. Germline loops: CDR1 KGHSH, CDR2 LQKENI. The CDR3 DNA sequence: TGTGCCAGCCGACGGACCCTTGGGGCCAACGTCCTGACTTTC. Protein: CASRRTLGANVLTF.

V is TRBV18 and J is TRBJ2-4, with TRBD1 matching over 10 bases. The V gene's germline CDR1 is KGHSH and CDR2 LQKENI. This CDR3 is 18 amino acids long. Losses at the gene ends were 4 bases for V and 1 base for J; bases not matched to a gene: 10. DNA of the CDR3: TGTGCCAGCTCACTCGCGACAGGGGGCGCTTCGGCCAAAAACATTCAGTACTTC. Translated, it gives CASSLATGGASAKNIQYF.

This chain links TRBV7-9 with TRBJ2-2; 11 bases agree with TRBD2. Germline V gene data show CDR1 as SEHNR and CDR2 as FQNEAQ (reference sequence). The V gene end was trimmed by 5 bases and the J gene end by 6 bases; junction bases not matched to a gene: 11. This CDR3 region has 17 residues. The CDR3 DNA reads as TGTGCCAGCAGCAATCCTGCGACTAGCGGGACGGCCGGGGAGCTGTTTTTT. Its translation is CASSNPATSGTAGELFF.

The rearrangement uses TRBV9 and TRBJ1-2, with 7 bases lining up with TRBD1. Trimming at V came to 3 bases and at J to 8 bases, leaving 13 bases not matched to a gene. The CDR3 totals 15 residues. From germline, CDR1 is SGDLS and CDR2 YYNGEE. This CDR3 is CASSESEQGIGGYTF. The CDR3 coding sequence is TGTGCCAGCAGCGAGTCAGAACAGGGGATCGGGGGCTACACCTTC.

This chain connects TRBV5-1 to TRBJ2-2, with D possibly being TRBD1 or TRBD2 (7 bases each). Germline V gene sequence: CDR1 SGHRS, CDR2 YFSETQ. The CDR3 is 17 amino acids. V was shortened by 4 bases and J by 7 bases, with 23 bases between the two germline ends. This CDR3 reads CASSRFPGTAGSGELFF. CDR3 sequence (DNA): TGCGCCAGCAGCCGGTTCCCGGGGACAGCGGGGAGCGGGGAGCTGTTTTTT.

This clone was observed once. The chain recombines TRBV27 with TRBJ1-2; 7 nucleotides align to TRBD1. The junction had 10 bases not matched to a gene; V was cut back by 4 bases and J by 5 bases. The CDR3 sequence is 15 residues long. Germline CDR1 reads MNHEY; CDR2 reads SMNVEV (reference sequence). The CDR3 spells CASSSDRRRGYGYTF. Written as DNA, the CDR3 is TGTGCCAGCAGTTCGGACAGGAGGAGGGGATATGGCTACACCTTC.

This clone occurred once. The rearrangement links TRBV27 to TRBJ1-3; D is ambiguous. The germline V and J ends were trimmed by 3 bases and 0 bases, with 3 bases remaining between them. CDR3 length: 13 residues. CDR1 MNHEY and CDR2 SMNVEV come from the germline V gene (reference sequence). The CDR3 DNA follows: TGTGCCAGCAGTTTCTCCTCTGGAAACACCATATATTTT. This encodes CASSFSSGNTIYF.

DNA of the CDR3: TGTGCCAGCAGCCACCAGGAGTTTAGCACTGAAGCTTTCTTT. Translation gives CASSHQEFSTEAFF. This chain uses TRBV5-4 with TRBJ1-1; D is undetermined. This CDR3 spans 14 amino acids. CDR1 and CDR2 (germline): SGHNT, YYREEE (reference sequence). The V and J ends lost 4 bases and 4 bases respectively, with 14 bases between them.

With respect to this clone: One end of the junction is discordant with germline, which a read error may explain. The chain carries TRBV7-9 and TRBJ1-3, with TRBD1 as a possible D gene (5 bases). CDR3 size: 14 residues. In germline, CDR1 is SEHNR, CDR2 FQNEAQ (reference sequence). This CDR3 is CASSAGISGNTIYF. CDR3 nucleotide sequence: TGTGCCAGCAGCGCAGGGATTTCTGGGAACACCATATATTTT.